One and the same sample provided the 25 T cell receptor beta chains below, sequenced in a study of CD4 T cells in relation to SARS-CoV-2 and coronaviruses. Produced via immunoSEQ multiplex PCR; TCRdb's table is partial and in-frame only. The sample carries tens of thousands of clones, 76% recorded once. Before the COVID-19 pandemic, during about 2010-2019, CD4+ T cells were taken from unexposed donors. The cells were cultured for about ten days before CD4+ T cells were isolated. What these receptors recognize is not known. The material sequenced was CD4+ T cells from PBMCs, cultured in vitro. The source of these receptors is a human donor in good health.

The V call is TRBV5-4, the J call TRBJ2-3; perhaps TRBD2 as D (6 bases). Germline assignment: CDR1 SGHNT and CDR2 YYREEE (reference sequence). The CDR3 totals 15 residues. The V end lost 9 bases, the J end lost 3 bases, and 20 bases lay between the germline ends. CDR3 DNA sequence: TGTGCCACATACCTCGACCCGGCGGGGACAGATACGCAGTATTTT. This encodes CATYLDPAGTDTQYF.

This clone was found a few times. The gene calls are TRBV5-1 and TRBJ2-7; 9 bases fit TRBD1. J gave up 7 bases and V 4 bases, and 6 bases lay outside the gene matches. This CDR3 spans 13 amino acids. Germline assignment: CDR1 SGHRS and CDR2 YFSETQ. CDR3: CASSPRDREEQYF. DNA for the CDR3: TGCGCCAGCAGCCCCCGGGACAGGGAAGAGCAGTACTTC. Drawing the rest from reference TRBV5-1 and TRBJ2-7, the complete variable domain is KAGVTQTPRYLIKTRGQQVTLSCSPISGHRSVSWYQQTPGQGLQFLFEYFSETQRNKGNFPGRFSGRQFSNSRSEMNVSTLELGDSALYLCASSPRDREEQYFGPGTRLTVT.

This chain joins TRBV4-1 and TRBJ1-1; 9 nucleotides align to TRBD1. This CDR3 spans 15 amino acids. V shed 0 bases and J 4 bases; nucleotides not matched to a gene: 3. The germline CDR1 and CDR2 sequences are MGHRA and YSYEKL. CDR3 bases: TGCGCCAGCAGCCAAGAGGACAGGGGAGGCACTGAAGCTTTCTTT. It yields the protein CASSQEDRGGTEAFF.

The CDR3 region is CAISKTPGGSNQPQHF. The DNA for the CDR3 is TGTGCCATCAGTAAAACCCCAGGGGGAAGCAATCAGCCCCAGCATTTT. The rearrangement joins TRBV10-3 to TRBJ1-5, with 7 bases matching TRBD1. The CDR3 has 16 residues. Germline CDR1 is ENHRY and CDR2 is SYGVKD. With 5 bases clipped from V and 1 base from J, the junction kept 8 bases outside the gene matches.

The chain joins TRBV21-1 to TRBJ2-4; the table's D gene call, TRBD2, was not cross checked with the DNA. TRBV21-1 is an annotated pseudogene. CDR3 size: 15 residues. CDR3 sequence reads: CASSKGGLANAIQYF. For the CDR3, the DNA is TGTGCCAGCAGCAAAGGGGGACTAGCCAACGCCATTCAGTACTTC.

A few counts support this clone. This chain links TRBV30 with TRBJ1-2; D is perhaps TRBD1 (6 bases). V was clipped by 0 bases and J by 4 bases, with 6 bases between them. CDR1 and CDR2 from the germline V gene are GTSNPN and SVGIG (reference sequence). The CDR3 runs 12 residues. Written as DNA, the CDR3 is TGTGCCTGGAGTGTACAGGGCTATGGCTACACCTTC. It encodes CAWSVQGYGYTF.

The genes are TRBV11-2 and TRBJ2-2, with D unresolved. Looked up from germline, CDR1 is SGHAT and CDR2 is FQNNGV. This CDR3 is 12 amino acids long. Trimming stripped 7 bases from V and 7 bases from J, with 10 bases between. This chain's CDR3 is CASNQILGELFF. The CDR3, as DNA: TGTGCCAGCAACCAAATACTCGGGGAGCTGTTTTTT.

CDR3: CATSGPGKGAINEQFF. The CDR3 bases are TGTGCCACCAGTGGCCCTGGCAAGGGGGCTATTAATGAGCAGTTCTTC. This chain links TRBV24-1 with TRBJ2-1; 7 positions match TRBD1. The CDR3 sequence is 16 residues long. V dropped 5 bases and J dropped 7; count of bases not matched to a gene: 13. Germline assignment: CDR1 KGHDR and CDR2 SFDVKD.

This sequence joins TRBV28 and TRBJ1-4, with 9 positions matching TRBD1. The CDR3 runs to 15 residues. Germline CDR1 MDHEN, CDR2 SYDVKM. Trimming cost V 4 bases and J 5 bases; bases outside gene matches: 5. The CDR3 DNA is TGTGCCAGCAGTTCCTCCGGGACAGGGAATGAAAAACTGTTTTTT. Amino acids: CASSSSGTGNEKLFF.

This chain joins TRBV2 and TRBJ2-3; D is perhaps TRBD1 or TRBD2 (5 bases each). This CDR3 is 14 amino acids long. Germline CDR1 is SNHLY and CDR2 is FYNNEI. Trimming stripped 6 bases from V and 0 bases from J, with 10 bases between. The CDR3 DNA reads TGTGCCAGCAGATGGGACGATAGCACAGATACGCAGTATTTT. Translating gives CASRWDDSTDTQYF.

The CDR3 coding sequence is TGTGCCAGCAGTGAACGGAGGGAGGGCCCGTACATTCAGTACTTC. Residues: CASSERREGPYIQYF. The chain couples TRBV2 to TRBJ2-4; TRBD2 agrees at 7 bases. The ends lost 2 bases at V and 8 bases at J; junction bases unmatched: 9. Per germline, CDR1 SNHLY and CDR2 FYNNEI. The CDR3 totals 15 residues.

In its sample, this clone was seen once. The chain uses TRBV30 and TRBJ2-7; the D gene could be TRBD1 or TRBD2 (5 bases each). The CDR3 length is 15 residues. Per germline, CDR1 GTSNPN and CDR2 SVGIG (reference sequence). V was shortened by 2 bases and J by 4 bases, with 18 bases between the two germline ends. DNA for the CDR3: TGTGCCTGGAGTAGCGGAAGGACACGGCTATACGAGCAGTACTTC. Translating gives CAWSSGRTRLYEQYF.

The chain recombines TRBV2 with TRBJ2-5, with TRBD1 matching 9 bases. The CDR3 covers 16 residues. Looked up from germline, CDR1 is SNHLY and CDR2 is FYNNEI. Germline trimming cut 3 bases from V and 5 bases from J; bases unmatched to any gene: 10. The CDR3 region is CASSDPTGGFGETQYF. The DNA of the CDR3 is TGTGCCAGCAGTGACCCCACAGGGGGCTTCGGGGAGACCCAGTACTTC.

This clone was observed a few times. V gene TRBV7-9 combines with J gene TRBJ1-2, with D possibly being TRBD1 (6 bases). The CDR3 extends over 17 amino acids. CDR1 is SEHNR, CDR2 FQNEAQ, per germline (reference sequence). The germline V and J ends were trimmed by 1 base and 4 bases, with 19 bases remaining between them. The CDR3 DNA reads as TGTGCCAGCAGCTTAGTCAGGGAGGGGGGCTTTGGCTATGGCTACACCTTC. It yields the protein CASSLVREGGFGYGYTF.

J is TRBJ1-5 and V is TRBV28; D gene uncertain. Per germline, CDR1 MDHEN and CDR2 SYDVKM. CDR3 length: 16 residues. The V end was cut by 6 bases, the J end by 0 bases, with 15 bases between. The CDR3 DNA follows: TGTGCCAGCAGCCTACTGGACGGCTATAGCAATCAGCCCCAGCATTTT. Translated: CASSLLDGYSNQPQHF.

The chain joins TRBV6-1 to TRBJ1-1, with D uncertain. Germline V gene lookup returns CDR1 MNHNS and CDR2 SASEGT. The CDR3 has 13 amino acids. Trimming removed 0 bases at V and 6 bases at J, with 8 bases between. CDR3 amino acids: CASSEARLAEAFF. The CDR3 nucleotides read TGTGCCAGCAGTGAAGCGCGTTTGGCTGAAGCTTTCTTT.

The chain is built from TRBV30 and TRBJ1-3, with D uncertain. CDR1 is GTSNPN, CDR2 SVGIG, per germline (reference sequence). This CDR3 has 12 residues. V lost 5 bases to trimming and J lost 9 bases, with 14 bases between them. The CDR3 nucleotides are TGTGCCTGGGGCCGCAGTTCATTCACCATATATTTT. Protein product: CAWGRSSFTIYF.

This clone occurred a few times. The gene calls are TRBV5-1 and TRBJ1-1; the D gene is possibly TRBD1 (5 bases). Per the germline V gene, CDR1 is SGHRS and CDR2 is YFSETQ. The germline V and J ends were trimmed by 0 bases and 0 bases, with 9 bases remaining between them. CDR3 length equals 15 residues. The CDR3 DNA sequence: TGCGCCAGCAGCTTGGCAGGGTCCCTGAACACTGAAGCTTTCTTT. Translated: CASSLAGSLNTEAFF. Full variable domain (missing parts from reference TRBV5-1 and TRBJ1-1): KAGVTQTPRYLIKTRGQQVTLSCSPISGHRSVSWYQQTPGQGLQFLFEYFSETQRNKGNFPGRFSGRQFSNSRSEMNVSTLELGDSALYLCASSLAGSLNTEAFFGQGTRLTVV.

This sequence joins TRBV3-1 (or the pseudogene TRBV3-2) and TRBJ2-3; 7 nucleotides line up with TRBD1. The CDR3 is 15 amino acids. Germline V gives CDR1 LGHDT, CDR2 YNNKEL (reference sequence). The V and J ends lost 4 bases and 0 bases, in that order; junction bases with no gene match: 4. The CDR3 DNA is TGTGCCAGCAGCCCTCGACAGGGCAGCACAGATACGCAGTATTTT. Its translation: CASSPRQGSTDTQYF.

This clone has just a few counts. The V and J genes are TRBV7-2 and TRBJ2-7; perhaps TRBD1 as D (6 bases). Trimming took 5 bases from V and 5 from J, leaving 16 bases between them. Per the germline V gene, CDR1 is SGHTA and CDR2 is FQGNSA. The CDR3 covers 14 residues. The CDR3 here is CASSPTGVSHEQYF. CDR3 in DNA: TGTGCCAGCAGCCCGACAGGAGTATCCCACGAGCAGTACTTC.

This clone came up a few times. The V and J genes are TRBV2 and TRBJ1-1; the match to TRBD1 covers 9 bases. This CDR3 spans 13 amino acids. Germline CDR1 SNHLY, CDR2 FYNNEI. V was pared by 6 bases and J by 1 base, with 0 bases of the junction left unmatched. CDR3 nucleotides: TGTGCCAGCAGGGACAGGGGGAACACTGAAGCTTTCTTT. Its protein product is CASRDRGNTEAFF.

The V gene is TRBV2, the J gene TRBJ2-5; 7 bases align to TRBD2. There are 18 residues in the CDR3. Losses at the gene ends were 5 bases for V and 5 bases for J; bases not matched to a gene: 20. CDR1 SNHLY and CDR2 FYNNEI come from the germline V gene. The CDR3 loop reads CASSRNTGTAKGGETQYF. The CDR3 region has the DNA TGTGCCAGCAGTCGAAATACCGGGACTGCAAAGGGAGGGGAGACCCAGTACTTC.

This chain joins TRBV6-6 and TRBJ2-7; D not certain. The germline V gene has CDR1 MNHNY and CDR2 SVGAGI (reference sequence). V lost 2 bases, J lost 6 bases, and 14 bases lay in between. The CDR3 length is 14 residues. The CDR3 nucleotides are TGTGCCAGCAGTTACCCAACAGAGTCGGGCGAGCAGTACTTC. This encodes CASSYPTESGEQYF.

This clone turned up a few times. V is TRBV7-3 and J is TRBJ2-2; D gene uncertain. The germline V and J ends were trimmed by 5 bases and 6 bases, with 10 bases remaining between them. This CDR3 is built from 13 residues. Germline V gives CDR1 SGHTA, CDR2 FQGTGA. The CDR3 nucleotides read TGTGCCAGCAGCCCCGGGTCTTCCGGGGAGCTGTTTTTT. It encodes CASSPGSSGELFF. The full variable domain, rest sourced from reference TRBV7-3 and TRBJ2-2, is GAGVSQTPSNKVTEKGKYVELRCDPISGHTALYWYRQSLGQGPEFLIYFQGTGAADDSGLPNDRFFAVRPEGSVSTLKIQRTERGDSAVYLCASSPGSSGELFFGEGSRLTVL.

The chain has TRBV30 and TRBJ2-7; D uncertain. Trimming removed 1 base at V and 4 bases at J, with 8 bases between. Germline CDR1 reads GTSNPN; CDR2 reads SVGIG (reference sequence). This CDR3 comprises 12 residues. DNA for the CDR3: TGTGCCTGGAGTGAATGGCGTTACGAGCAGTACTTC. Its translation is CAWSEWRYEQYF. The full variable domain, completed using reference TRBV30 and TRBJ2-7, is SQTIHQWPATLVQPVGSPLSLECTVEGTSNPNLYWYRQAAGRGLQLLFYSVGIGQISSEVPQNLSASRPQDRQFILSSKKLLLSDSGFYLCAWSEWRYEQYFGPGTRLTVT.